This T cell receptor (beta chain) was sequenced in a study of PD-L1 blockade in urothelial cancer. Regarding time point: pretreatment peripheral blood. V lost 4 bases, J lost 0 bases, and 10 bases lay in between. Germline V CDR1 and CDR2: SGHDT, YYEEEE. The length of the CDR3 is 14 residues. Produced via immunoSEQ multiplex PCR; TCRdb's table is partial and in-frame only. The table records approximately 72,000 clones, 75% to 90% of them present only once. The rearrangement links TRBV5-6 to TRBJ1-1; possibly TRBD1 for D (5 bases). Source: PBMCs, taken around atezolizumab (anti-PD-L1) treatment. This clonotype was sampled from a man in his 60s with urothelial cancer. CDR3 loop: CASSETDMNTEAFF. In nucleotides, the CDR3 is TGTGCCAGCAGCGAGACAGACATGAACACTGAAGCTTTCTTT.